Shown below are 25 T cell receptor beta chains from a single sample sequenced in a study of blood T cell repertoires in COVID-19. Measured with immunoSEQ multiplex PCR; TCRdb has only the in-frame clones, and not every one. Of under 150,000 clones listed, 84% are singletons. Specimen: peripheral blood. The receptors shown here come from an elderly woman in a cohort sampled during active or convalescent COVID-19.

The chain uses TRBV4-3 and TRBJ2-2; 9 bases agree with TRBD1. Trimming cost V 5 bases and J 8 bases; bases outside gene matches: 9. This CDR3 comprises 15 residues. Germline V gene sequence: CDR1 LGHNA, CDR2 YSLEER. The CDR3 spells CASSYNRGLAGELFF. CDR3 in DNA: TGCGCCAGCAGCTATAACAGGGGGCTAGCGGGGGAGCTGTTTTTT.

J is TRBJ1-3 and V is TRBV6-5; D remains unclear. CDR1 and CDR2 (germline): MNHEY, SVGAGI. The CDR3 covers 15 residues. The germline V and J ends were trimmed by 3 bases and 2 bases, with 11 bases remaining between them. This CDR3 is CASSYDLTPGNTIYF. As DNA, the CDR3 is TGTGCCAGCAGTTATGACTTGACCCCTGGAAACACCATATATTTT.

The gene calls are TRBV3-1 (or the pseudogene TRBV3-2) and TRBJ1-2; possibly TRBD1 for D (5 bases). The CDR3 is 18 amino acids. V shed 0 bases and J shed 1 base, with 18 bases lying between them. CDR1 and CDR2 (germline): LGHDT, YNNKEL (reference sequence). The CDR3 DNA is TGTGCCAGCAGCCAAGATCCTTGGAGGGACCTAGTTAACTATGGCTACACCTTC. Amino acid sequence: CASSQDPWRDLVNYGYTF.

The rearrangement uses TRBV5-1 and TRBJ2-1; tentative D call: TRBD1 (5 bases). The CDR3 contains 14 residues. V lost 1 base and J lost 3, with 8 bases in between. CDR1 is SGHRS and CDR2 is YFSETQ in the germline V gene. The CDR3 spells CASSLPGIYNEQFF. The CDR3, as DNA: TGCGCCAGCAGCTTGCCAGGGATCTACAATGAGCAGTTCTTC. The complete variable domain, with remaining parts taken from reference TRBV5-1 and TRBJ2-1, reads KAGVTQTPRYLIKTRGQQVTLSCSPISGHRSVSWYQQTPGQGLQFLFEYFSETQRNKGNFPGRFSGRQFSNSRSEMNVSTLELGDSALYLCASSLPGIYNEQFFGPGTRLTVL.

CDR3 amino acids: CASSSPAGTNYGYTF. CDR3 DNA sequence: TGTGCCAGCAGTTCCCCGGCGGGGACTAACTATGGCTACACCTTC. The chain carries TRBV28 and TRBJ1-2, with unresolved D. This CDR3 comprises 15 residues. V dropped 4 bases and J dropped 0 bases, with 12 bases sitting between them. Germline V gives CDR1 MDHEN, CDR2 SYDVKM.

CDR3 loop: CASSVSFTDTQYF. The CDR3 DNA reads TGCGCCAGCAGCGTGTCGTTCACAGATACGCAGTATTTT. The chain employs TRBV5-1 and TRBJ2-3; D not certain. Germline V gene lookup returns CDR1 SGHRS and CDR2 YFSETQ. The CDR3 runs 13 residues. Trimming removed 4 bases at V and 2 bases at J, with 8 bases between.

J is TRBJ2-5 and V is TRBV4-1; 10 bases match TRBD2. The V and J ends lost 0 bases and 5 bases, in that order; junction bases with no gene match: 9. The CDR3 is 17 residues long. The V gene's germline CDR1 is MGHRA and CDR2 YSYEKL. The CDR3, as DNA: TGCGCCAGCAGCCAAGAGGCAAGCGGGGGGGCTTGGGAGACCCAGTACTTC. Amino acid sequence: CASSQEASGGAWETQYF.

This clone was detected once. The rearrangement joins TRBV3-1 (or the pseudogene TRBV3-2) to TRBJ1-1, with 7 bases fitting TRBD1. The CDR3 has 14 residues. V gave up 6 bases and J gave up 8 bases; unmatched junction bases: 12. The germline V gene has CDR1 LGHDT and CDR2 YNNKEL (reference sequence). CDR3 loop: CASSPGGGFGEAFF. CDR3 in DNA: TGTGCCAGCAGTCCAGGGGGTGGATTCGGAGAAGCTTTCTTT.

The chain combines TRBV9 with TRBJ2-2; 7 nucleotides match TRBD1. V lost 3 bases, J lost 0 bases, and 2 bases stayed unmatched. There are 15 residues in the CDR3. Germline values: CDR1 SGDLS, CDR2 YYNGEE. CDR3 nucleotide sequence: TGTGCCAGCAGCGGGGGACAGACGAACACCGGGGAGCTGTTTTTT. It specifies CASSGGQTNTGELFF.

This clone occurred once. The chain employs TRBV5-4 and TRBJ1-1; 7 bases fit TRBD1. This CDR3 contains 15 residues. Unmatched junction bases numbered 14, after V lost 4 bases and J lost 8 bases. CDR1 is SGHNT and CDR2 is YYREEE in the germline V gene (reference sequence). CDR3 loop: CASSPPDRRSVEAFF. CDR3 nucleotide sequence: TGTGCCAGCAGCCCCCCGGACAGGCGCTCGGTCGAAGCTTTCTTT.

The rearrangement joins TRBV6-5 to TRBJ2-2, with 7 bases matching TRBD1. The V and J ends lost 7 bases and 2 bases, in that order; junction bases with no gene match: 7. The CDR3 sequence is 15 residues long. Germline V gives CDR1 MNHEY, CDR2 SVGAGI. CDR3 region: CASTQGQPNTGELFF. The CDR3 coding sequence is TGTGCCAGCACCCAGGGACAGCCTAACACCGGGGAGCTGTTTTTT.

The chain combines TRBV18 with TRBJ2-5, with D uncertain. Looked up from germline, CDR1 is KGHSH and CDR2 is LQKENI. Trimming cost V 5 bases and J 1 base, with 8 bases left between them. The CDR3 contains 13 residues. This CDR3 is CASSETLQETQYF. The CDR3 DNA follows: TGTGCCAGCTCAGAGACTCTCCAAGAGACCCAGTACTTC. Supplemented by reference TRBV18 and TRBJ2-5, the full variable domain reads NAGVMQNPRHLVRRRGQEARLRCSPMKGHSHVYWYRQLPEEGLKFMVYLQKENIIDESGMPKERFSAEFPKEGPSILRIQQVVRGDSAAYFCASSETLQETQYFGPGTRLLVL.

This sequence joins TRBV3-1 (or the pseudogene TRBV3-2) and TRBJ1-1; D is uncertain. V was shortened by 1 base and J by 7 bases, with 10 bases between the two germline ends. The CDR3 consists of 13 residues. Germline V lookup: CDR1 LGHDT, CDR2 YNNKEL (reference sequence). The CDR3 loop is CASSQGTRDEAFF. CDR3 bases: TGTGCCAGCAGCCAAGGGACGCGGGATGAAGCTTTCTTT.

The V call is TRBV6-2 or TRBV6-3, the J call TRBJ1-1; 10 bases are a match to TRBD1. Losses at the gene ends were 2 bases for V and 6 bases for J; bases not matched to a gene: 21. This CDR3 is 20 amino acids long. Per the germline V gene, CDR1 is MNHEY and CDR2 is SVGEGT. The CDR3 reads CASSYRPGQGWSVLWAEAFF. CDR3 sequence (DNA): TGTGCCAGCAGTTACCGCCCGGGACAGGGGTGGTCGGTGTTATGGGCTGAAGCTTTCTTT.

The chain combines TRBV6-6 with TRBJ1-2, with a weak D call TRBD1 (6 bases). The CDR3 is 12 amino acids. With 3 bases removed from V and 6 bases from J, the gap between germline ends came to 8 bases. Germline V gene lookup returns CDR1 MNHNY and CDR2 SVGAGI (reference sequence). The CDR3, as DNA: TGTGCCAGCAGTTATCACAGGGATGGCTACACCTTC. It encodes CASSYHRDGYTF.

The DNA of the CDR3 is TGTGCCAGCAGCACGACAGTTCACGAGCAGTACGTC. Protein: CASSTTVHEQYV. The chain links TRBV9 to TRBJ2-7, with D maybe TRBD1 (5 bases). The CDR3 totals 12 residues. Germline V gives CDR1 SGDLS, CDR2 YYNGEE. Between the trimmed V and J ends, which lost 4 bases and 5 bases, there was a span of 10 bases.

This clone was seen at least ten times. This chain links TRBV4-3 with TRBJ1-4, with 7 bases aligning to TRBD1. The CDR3 spans 15 residues. The J segment lost 8 bases and the V segment lost 6 bases, leaving 12 bases of the junction unmatched. The germline V gene has CDR1 LGHNA and CDR2 YSLEER. This chain's CDR3 is CASRRKQGRGEKLFF. In nucleotides, the CDR3 is TGCGCCAGCAGACGAAAACAGGGGCGTGGGGAAAAACTGTTTTTT.

This chain links TRBV7-6 with TRBJ2-1; D remains unclear. From germline, CDR1 is SGHVS and CDR2 FNYEAQ. The CDR3 loop spans 14 amino acids. V lost 0 bases, J lost 7 bases, and 10 bases lay in between. The CDR3 DNA follows: TGTGCCAGCAGCTTAGCCCCCAATACTAATGAGCAGTTCTTC. As protein: CASSLAPNTNEQFF.

This sequence joins TRBV27 and TRBJ2-3; 8 nucleotides line up with TRBD2. The CDR3 totals 16 residues. Germline V lookup: CDR1 MNHEY, CDR2 SMNVEV (reference sequence). J was trimmed by 4 bases and V by 5 bases; bases with no gene match: 11. CDR3: CASSGRGTSLPDTQYF. CDR3 sequence (DNA): TGTGCCAGCAGTGGCCGCGGGACTAGTCTCCCAGATACGCAGTATTTT.

The chain couples TRBV7-9 to TRBJ1-2; no reliable D call. The CDR3 covers 13 residues. Germline lookup yields CDR1 SEHNR and CDR2 FQNEAQ (reference sequence). The V end was cut by 1 base, the J end by 8 bases, with 11 bases between. The CDR3 DNA follows: TGTGCCAGCAGCTTAGTAGGTCCGGAGGGCTACACCTTC. Its protein product is CASSLVGPEGYTF.

The table lists this clone with a count of one. The rearrangement uses TRBV12-5 and TRBJ1-2, with 7 bases fitting TRBD1. Losses at the gene ends were 2 bases for V and 2 bases for J; bases not matched to a gene: 2. Germline V gene lookup returns CDR1 LGHNT and CDR2 FRNRAP. CDR3 length equals 14 residues. The CDR3, as DNA: TGTGCTAGTGGTTTGAAGACAGGGAACTATGGCTACACCTTC. Translating it yields CASGLKTGNYGYTF.

There are a few counts of this clone. V and J are TRBV5-6 and TRBJ2-7, with 8 bases fitting TRBD1. The CDR3 loop spans 15 amino acids. From germline, CDR1 is SGHDT and CDR2 YYEEEE. The ends lost 0 bases at V and 0 bases at J; junction bases unmatched: 2. CDR3 residues: CASSLAGQGSYEQYF. CDR3 bases: TGTGCCAGCAGCTTGGCAGGACAGGGCTCCTACGAGCAGTACTTC.

This clone was detected only once. The rearrangement joins TRBV6-6 to TRBJ1-5, with D uncertain. This CDR3 has 13 amino acids. Germline CDR1 MNHNY, CDR2 SVGAGI (reference sequence). The V gene lost 5 bases and the J gene lost 7 bases, with 12 bases spanning the gap. The CDR3 DNA sequence: TGTGCCAGCAGTCCGACTGACGGGCAGCCCCAGCATTTT. Translating gives CASSPTDGQPQHF.

The rearrangement links TRBV7-6 to TRBJ1-5, with 8 nucleotides matching TRBD1. In germline, CDR1 is SGHVS, CDR2 FNYEAQ. V trimming: 5 bases; J trimming: 6 bases; junction bases outside the gene matches: 9. The CDR3 has 15 residues. This CDR3 reads CASSAGQGIGQPQHF. In DNA, the CDR3 is TGTGCCAGCAGCGCTGGACAGGGAATTGGTCAGCCCCAGCATTTT.

The rearrangement joins TRBV19 to TRBJ2-4; 7 bases fit TRBD1. This CDR3 comprises 14 residues. The germline V gene has CDR1 LNHDA and CDR2 SQIVND (reference sequence). Trimming took 6 bases from V and 1 from J; bases not matched to a gene: 3. The CDR3 loop is CASSATGAKNIQYF. The CDR3 nucleotides read TGTGCCAGTAGCGCGACAGGGGCCAAAAACATTCAGTACTTC.